The 20 T cell receptor beta chains reported below all come from one sample, sequenced in a study of T-cell memory formation after mild COVID-19. TCRdb redid the calling of the 5' RACE reads with MiXCR, one entry per CDR3 protein. The sample lists around 200,000 distinct CDR3 sequences, 20% to 25% occurring once. Sequenced sample: PBMCs or a T cell subset sorted from them (not recorded which). The receptors derive from an adult woman who had mild COVID-19 (a few samples of this study predate the infection). Cell type and time point are not known.

This clonotype showed up just a few times. The chain uses TRBV20-1 and TRBJ2-7, with 12 bases that match TRBD2. Germline V lookup: CDR1 DFQATT, CDR2 SNEGSKA (reference sequence). V trimming: 0 bases; J trimming: 2 bases; junction bases outside the gene matches: 5. CDR3 length: 16 residues. Written as DNA, the CDR3 is TGCAGTGCTAGAGATCGGACTAGCGGGGTAACCTACGAGCAGTACTTC. Encoded protein: CSARDRTSGVTYEQYF.

In its sample, this clonotype was seen a few times. The chain couples TRBV9 to TRBJ1-2, with D unclear. Germline assignment: CDR1 SGDLS and CDR2 YYNGEE. The CDR3 is made up of 14 amino acids. The V and J ends lost 0 bases and 2 bases respectively, with 8 bases between them. Here the CDR3 reads CASSVVPTNYGYTF. The CDR3 coding sequence is TGTGCCAGCAGCGTAGTCCCTACAAACTATGGCTACACCTTC.

The V call is TRBV7-9, the J call TRBJ2-3; 7 bases line up with TRBD1. Germline V CDR1 and CDR2: SEHNR, FQNEAQ (reference sequence). The V gene end was trimmed by 4 bases and the J gene end by 0 bases; junction bases not matched to a gene: 4. This CDR3 comprises 15 residues. The CDR3 protein is CASSSTDRSTDTQYF. DNA of the CDR3: TGTGCCAGCAGCTCAACGGACAGGAGCACAGATACGCAGTATTTT.

This rearrangement joins TRBV11-3 to TRBJ2-3, with TRBD2 matching over 7 bases. CDR3 length: 15 amino acids. The germline V gene encodes CDR1 SGHNT and CDR2 YENEEA. After removal of 4 bases from V and 6 bases from J, the junction contained 10 bases not matched to a gene. CDR3 bases: TGTGCCAGCAGCTCCTCGAAAAGCGGGGAGGATACGCAGTATTTT. Translated, it gives CASSSSKSGEDTQYF.

This clonotype has only a few counts. V is TRBV11-2 and J is TRBJ2-7; weak D call: TRBD2 (5 bases). There are 14 residues in the CDR3. With 1 base removed from V and 0 bases from J, the gap between germline ends came to 7 bases. CDR1 and CDR2 from the germline V gene are SGHAT and FQNNGV. The CDR3 coding sequence is TGTGCCAGCAGCTTAGTCGGGAACTCCTACGAGCAGTACTTC. Translation: CASSLVGNSYEQYF.

The rearrangement joins TRBV27 to TRBJ2-1, with D uncertain. The CDR3 is 13 residues long. The V end lost 2 bases, the J end lost 11 bases, and 13 bases lay between the germline ends. Germline V gene lookup returns CDR1 MNHEY and CDR2 SMNVEV (reference sequence). CDR3 sequence: CASSLVPTKQQFF. As DNA, the CDR3 is TGTGCCAGCAGTTTAGTCCCTACAAAGCAGCAGTTCTTC.

This sequence joins TRBV2 and TRBJ2-7, with TRBD1 identical over 8 bases. The germline CDR1 and CDR2 sequences are SNHLY and FYNNEI. V lost 6 bases to trimming and J lost 3 bases; unmatched junction nucleotides: 7. This CDR3 is built from 14 residues. CDR3 DNA: TGTGCCAGCAGGGACAGGGTAAAGGACTACGAGCAGTACTTC. Translated: CASRDRVKDYEQYF.

This clonotype was picked up a small number of times. This sequence joins TRBV7-9 and TRBJ2-1, with a weak D call TRBD2 (7 bases). Germline V gives CDR1 SEHNR, CDR2 FQNEAQ (reference sequence). V was clipped by 10 bases and J by 8 bases, with 18 bases between them. CDR3 length: 13 amino acids. In nucleotides, the CDR3 is TGTGCCACCGAGGGGGGGGGCAGCGATGAGCAGTTCTTC. It specifies CATEGGGSDEQFF.

This chain uses TRBV2 with TRBJ2-1; D remains ambiguous. The V gene's germline CDR1 is SNHLY and CDR2 FYNNEI. This CDR3 region has 14 residues. V lost 2 bases and J lost 7, with 12 bases in between. The CDR3 here is CASSEPTADNEQFF. The CDR3 coding sequence is TGTGCCAGCAGTGAACCCACCGCCGATAATGAGCAGTTCTTC. Full variable domain (remainder filled in from reference TRBV2 and TRBJ2-1): EPEVTQTPSHQVTQMGQEVILRCVPISNHLYFYWYRQILGQKVEFLVSFYNNEISEKSEIFDDQFSVERPDGSNFTLKIRSTKLEDSAMYFCASSEPTADNEQFFGPGTRLTVL.

The V call is TRBV4-1, the J call TRBJ2-3; D remains unclear. V gave up 4 bases and J gave up 6 bases, with 8 bases separating them. CDR3 length: 12 residues. Germline CDR1 reads MGHRA; CDR2 reads YSYEKL. CDR3 residues: CASSLEMDTQYF. In DNA, the CDR3 is TGCGCCAGCAGCCTCGAAATGGATACGCAGTATTTT.

A few counts support this clonotype. This chain uses TRBV10-3 with TRBJ2-1; TRBD1 matches at 7 bases. Germline-derived CDR1 and CDR2 are ENHRY and SYGVKD. This CDR3 has 16 amino acids. V lost 0 bases, J lost 2 bases, and 4 bases stayed unmatched. CDR3 sequence reads: CAISESWTGAYNEQFF. CDR3 nucleotide sequence: TGTGCCATCAGTGAGTCATGGACAGGAGCCTACAATGAGCAGTTCTTC.

The chain employs TRBV18 and TRBJ1-6, with D tentatively TRBD1 (5 bases). Germline-derived CDR1 and CDR2 are KGHSH and LQKENI. The CDR3 contains 16 residues. The germline V and J ends were trimmed by 1 base and 10 bases, with 17 bases remaining between them. CDR3 protein: CASSPRDEDPGSPLHF. In DNA form, the CDR3 reads TGTGCCAGCTCACCACGGGACGAGGACCCGGGATCACCCCTCCACTTT.

In this sample, this clonotype turned up a few times. This chain links TRBV3-1 with TRBJ2-7; 8 positions agree with TRBD2. From germline, CDR1 is LGHDT and CDR2 YNNKEL (reference sequence). This CDR3 has 14 residues. Germline trimming cut 5 bases from V and 3 bases from J; bases unmatched to any gene: 6. The DNA for the CDR3 is TGTGCCAGCAGCTACCCCGGGACTAGCTACGAGCAGTACTTC. It translates to CASSYPGTSYEQYF.

This clonotype was picked up many times. This sequence joins TRBV19 and TRBJ2-7, with unresolved D. CDR1 and CDR2 (germline): LNHDA, SQIVND (reference sequence). The CDR3 loop spans 14 amino acids. V gave up 1 base and J gave up 0 bases, with 7 bases separating them. The CDR3 nucleotides are TGTGCCAGTAGTATAGTGGCACACTCCTACGAGCAGTACTTC. This sequence encodes CASSIVAHSYEQYF.

In its sample, this clonotype was seen a few times. The rearrangement joins TRBV7-8 to TRBJ2-5, with a weak D call TRBD2 (6 bases). CDR3 size: 15 residues. Germline CDR1 reads SGHVS; CDR2 reads FQNEAQ. V lost 0 bases to trimming and J lost 5 bases, with 13 bases between them. The chain's CDR3 is CASSLAGLSGETQYF. The CDR3 DNA sequence: TGTGCCAGCAGCTTAGCGGGACTTTCTGGGGAGACCCAGTACTTC.

V usage is TRBV7-2 and J usage is TRBJ2-7, with no clear D. The germline V gene has CDR1 SGHTA and CDR2 FQGNSA. V was trimmed by 2 bases and J by 7 bases, leaving 6 bases between them. CDR3 size: 11 residues. The CDR3 loop is CASSLSTEQYF. Here the CDR3 DNA reads TGTGCCAGCAGCTTATCCACTGAGCAGTACTTC.

This clonotype was counted many times. The V call is TRBV11-2, the J call TRBJ2-3; 11 nucleotides line up with TRBD2. Germline lookup yields CDR1 SGHAT and CDR2 FQNNGV. J gave up 5 bases and V 6 bases, and 10 bases lay outside the gene matches. The CDR3 loop spans 16 amino acids. The CDR3 region has the DNA TGTGCCAGCAGTCCCTCGCCACTAGCGGGAGAAGATACGCAGTATTTT. Protein product: CASSPSPLAGEDTQYF.

CDR3 nucleotides: TGTGCCAGCAGCGTAGCCCCTAGCGGGTTCAACGAGCAGTACTTC. It translates to CASSVAPSGFNEQYF. V is TRBV9 and J is TRBJ2-7, with TRBD2 identical over 8 bases. The V gene's germline CDR1 is SGDLS and CDR2 YYNGEE. Trimming cost V 0 bases and J 5 bases; bases outside gene matches: 7. The CDR3 contains 15 residues.

The chain combines TRBV28 with TRBJ1-3; no firm D call. The CDR3 runs 16 residues. Germline V gene lookup returns CDR1 MDHEN and CDR2 SYDVKM. With 1 base removed from V and 2 bases from J, the gap between germline ends came to 12 bases. CDR3: CASSLYPTVTGNTIYF. CDR3 nucleotides: TGTGCCAGCAGTTTATACCCGACCGTTACTGGAAACACCATATATTTT.

The chain employs TRBV20-1 and TRBJ1-2, with 7 bases identical to TRBD1. Germline assignment: CDR1 DFQATT and CDR2 SNEGSKA (reference sequence). The ends lost 1 base at V and 6 bases at J; junction bases unmatched: 8. This CDR3 spans 14 amino acids. The CDR3 spells CSARAKGAGDGYTF. CDR3 coding DNA: TGCAGTGCTAGAGCGAAGGGGGCCGGCGATGGCTACACCTTC.